This TCR beta chain was sequenced during a study of T-cell memory formation after mild COVID-19. About the study: The two donors had largely donor-specific TCR clusters. Study-level results: Clones shrinking from day 15 to 85 showed even CD4/CD8 mixes; later expanders tilted CD4+. Memory cells collected pre-infection included some clones that later responded, suggesting cross-reactive memory joined.

A word on this clonotype: The target antigen is unknown.

V was shortened by 7 bases and J by 6 bases, with 15 bases between the two germline ends. The CDR3 contains 12 residues. Germline V CDR1 and CDR2: DFQATT, SNEGSKA (reference sequence). One entry per CDR3 protein, called by TCRdb with MiXCR from the 5' RACE reads. The table lists 250,000 or so distinct CDR3 sequences, about a sixth of them singletons. J is TRBJ2-5 and V is TRBV20-1, with D maybe TRBD1 (5 bases). This sequence originates from a man aged 18 to 29 who had mild COVID-19 (a few samples of this study predate the infection). Cell type and time point are not known. The material sequenced was PBMCs or a T cell subset sorted from them (not recorded which). CDR3 nucleotide sequence: TGCAGTGGTGCAGGGTCTGTAAAGACCCAGTACTTC. It encodes CSGAGSVKTQYF.